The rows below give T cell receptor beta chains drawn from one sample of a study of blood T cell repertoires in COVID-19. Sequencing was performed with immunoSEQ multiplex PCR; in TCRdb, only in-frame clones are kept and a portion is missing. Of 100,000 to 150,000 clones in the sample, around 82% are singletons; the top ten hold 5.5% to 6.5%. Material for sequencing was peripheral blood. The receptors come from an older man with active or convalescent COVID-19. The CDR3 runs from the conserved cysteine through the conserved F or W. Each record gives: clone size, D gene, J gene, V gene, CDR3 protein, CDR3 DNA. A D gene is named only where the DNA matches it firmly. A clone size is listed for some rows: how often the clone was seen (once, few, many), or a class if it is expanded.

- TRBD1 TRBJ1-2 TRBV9 CASSRTGGAENYGYTF TGTGCCAGCAGCCGGACAGGGGGTGCGGAAAACTATGGCTACACCTTC
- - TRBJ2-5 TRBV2 CASSDNFGRETQYF TGTGCCAGCAGTGATAACTTCGGCAGGGAGACCCAGTACTTC
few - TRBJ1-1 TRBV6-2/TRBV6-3 CASTYGAGSTEAFF TGTGCCAGCACTTACGGGGCAGGGTCCACTGAAGCTTTCTTT
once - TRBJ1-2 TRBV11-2 CAIRGDYGYTF TGTGCCATAAGGGGCGACTATGGCTACACCTTC
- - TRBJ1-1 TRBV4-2 CASSVDMAEAFF TGTGCCAGCAGCGTCGACATGGCTGAAGCTTTCTTT
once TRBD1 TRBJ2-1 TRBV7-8 CASSLGWDRGNEQFF TGTGCCAGCAGCTTAGGTTGGGACAGGGGAAATGAGCAGTTCTTC
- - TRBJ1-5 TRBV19 CASSLVYSTNQPQHF TGTGCCAGTAGCCTTGTTTACAGTACCAATCAGCCCCAGCATTTT
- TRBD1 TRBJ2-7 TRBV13 CASSSGQVHYEQYF TGTGCCAGCAGCTCGGGACAGGTACACTACGAGCAGTACTTC
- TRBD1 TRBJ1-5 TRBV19 CASRLDRGSNQPQHF TGTGCCAGTAGATTGGACAGGGGTAGCAATCAGCCCCAGCATTTT
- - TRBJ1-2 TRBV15 CATTDGVGNYGYTF TGTGCCACCACGGACGGGGTCGGGAACTATGGCTACACCTTC
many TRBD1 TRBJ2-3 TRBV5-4 CASSLQGQGGDTQYF TGTGCCAGCAGCCTACAAGGACAGGGTGGAGATACGCAGTATTTT
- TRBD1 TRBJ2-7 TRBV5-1 CASSSLFRDRAHEQYF TGCGCCAGCAGCTCGCTTTTCCGGGACAGGGCCCACGAGCAGTACTTC
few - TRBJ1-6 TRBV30 CAWRGRTYYNSPLHF TGTGCCTGGAGGGGGAGGACGTATTATAATTCACCCCTCCACTTT
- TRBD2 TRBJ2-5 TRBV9 CASSAHSSGGLRETQYF TGTGCCAGCAGCGCGCATTCTAGCGGGGGGCTTAGAGAGACCCAGTACTTC
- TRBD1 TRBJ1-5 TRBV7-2 CATSDRVNQPQHF TGTGCCACCTCAGACAGGGTGAATCAGCCCCAGCATTTT
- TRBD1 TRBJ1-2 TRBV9 CASNSRQGNYGYTF TGTGCCAGCAACAGCCGACAGGGCAACTATGGCTACACCTTC
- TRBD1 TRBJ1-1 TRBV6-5 CASSYGQGDTEAFF TGTGCCAGCAGTTATGGACAGGGAGACACTGAAGCTTTCTTT
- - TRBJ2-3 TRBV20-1 CSAATTDTQYF TGCAGTGCTGCTACCACAGATACGCAGTATTTT
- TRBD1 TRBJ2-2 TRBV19 CASRGRDRGAGELFF TGTGCCAGTAGAGGCCGGGACAGGGGGGCCGGGGAGCTGTTTTTT
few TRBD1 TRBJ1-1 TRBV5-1 CASRHSQGAWYTEAFF TGCGCCAGCAGACACTCCCAGGGGGCCTGGTACACTGAAGCTTTCTTT
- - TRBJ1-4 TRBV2 CASTASATNEKLFF TGTGCCAGCACGGCGAGCGCAACTAATGAAAAACTGTTTTTT
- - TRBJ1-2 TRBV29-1 CSVVRGGDYGYTF TGCAGCGTTGTAAGGGGTGGCGACTATGGCTACACCTTC
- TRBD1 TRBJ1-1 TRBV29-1 CSVERQGGAAFF TGCAGCGTTGAACGACAGGGCGGAGCGGCTTTCTTT
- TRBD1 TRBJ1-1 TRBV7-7 CASSLDRGTEAFF TGTGCTAGCAGCTTGGACAGGGGCACTGAAGCTTTCTTT
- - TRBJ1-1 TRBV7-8 CASSLSRGDLNTEAFF TGTGCCAGCAGCTTAAGCAGGGGAGACCTGAACACTGAAGCTTTCTTT
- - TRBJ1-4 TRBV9 CASSATGDEKLFF TGTGCCAGCAGCGCGACAGGAGATGAAAAACTGTTTTTT
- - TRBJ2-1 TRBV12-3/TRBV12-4 CASSLGTTNEQFF TGTGCCAGCAGTCTCGGGACAACAAATGAGCAGTTCTTC
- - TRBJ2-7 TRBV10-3 CATSGISYEQYF TGTGCCACTTCGGGGATATCCTACGAGCAGTACTTC
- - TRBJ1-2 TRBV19 CASSRSEETMAYGYTF TGTGCCAGTAGTAGGTCCGAGGAAACAATGGCGTATGGCTACACCTTC
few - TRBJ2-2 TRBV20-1 CSASPGYGELFF TGCAGTGCTAGTCCAGGGTACGGGGAGCTGTTTTTT
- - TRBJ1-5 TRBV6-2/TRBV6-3 CASSPLRDYSNQPQHF TGTGCCAGCAGTCCACTCCGGGATTATAGCAATCAGCCCCAGCATTTT
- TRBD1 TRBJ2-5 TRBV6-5 CASSYSQGVETQYF TGTGCCAGCAGTTACTCACAGGGGGTGGAGACCCAGTACTTC
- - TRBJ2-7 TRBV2 CASSLTGLSSYEQYF TGTGCCAGCAGTCTCACGGGACTGAGCTCCTACGAGCAGTACTTC
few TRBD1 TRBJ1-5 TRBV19 CASSTGTGMDQPQHF TGTGCCAGTAGTACCGGGACAGGGATGGATCAGCCCCAGCATTTT
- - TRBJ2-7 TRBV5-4 CASSTGQGVQYF TGTGCCAGCAGCACCGGACAAGGAGTGCAGTACTTC
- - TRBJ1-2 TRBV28 CASSSYYGYTF TGTGCCAGCAGTTCATACTATGGCTACACCTTC
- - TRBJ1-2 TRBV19 CASSIAVVGARNYGYTF TGTGCCAGTAGTATAGCGGTAGTAGGGGCGCGCAACTATGGCTACACCTTC
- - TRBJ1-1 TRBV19 CASTTRGAVNTEAFF TGTGCCAGCACCACCCGGGGGGCGGTGAACACTGAAGCTTTCTTT
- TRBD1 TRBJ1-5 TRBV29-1 CSVAGQPNQPQHF TGCAGCGTTGCGGGACAGCCAAATCAGCCCCAGCATTTT
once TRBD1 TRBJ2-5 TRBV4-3 CASSPSTGGGETQYF TGCGCCAGCAGCCCAAGTACAGGGGGCGGAGAGACCCAGTACTTC